A single sample is the source of the 21 T cell receptor beta chains below, sequenced in a study of Ad26.COV2.S vaccination and SARS-CoV-2 variants. Treatment meaning: about 20 received Ad26.COV2.S at low or high dose, single or two shots; roughly five received placebo; per-sample allocation not given. Sampling was done on day 63 after the first vaccine or placebo injection. TCRdb's table, derived via immunoSEQ multiplex PCR, lists solely in-frame clones and lacks some. This sample has almost 400,000 clones, with 70% to 90% found just once. The material sequenced was peripheral blood, taken in a trial of Ad26.COV2.S vaccine versus placebo. The source of these receptors is a person aged 18 to 59 who received the Ad26.COV2.S COVID-19 vaccine or a placebo.

The chain is built from TRBV4-3 and TRBJ2-2; 8 bases are shared with TRBD1. This CDR3 has 14 amino acids. Unmatched junction bases numbered 3, after V lost 4 bases and J lost 5 bases. CDR1 is LGHNA, CDR2 YSLEER, per germline. DNA for the CDR3: TGCGCCAGCAGCCGTAACAGGGGGACCGGGGAGCTGTTTTTT. Residues: CASSRNRGTGELFF.

This chain joins TRBV6-1 and TRBJ2-1; TRBD2 agrees at 8 bases. Germline V gene lookup returns CDR1 MNHNS and CDR2 SASEGT. This CDR3 region has 16 residues. V shed 2 bases and J 5 bases; nucleotides not matched to a gene: 8. The CDR3 is CASSEPTGGRHNEQFF. CDR3 in DNA: TGTGCCAGCAGTGAACCCACGGGAGGGCGGCACAATGAGCAGTTCTTC.

The CDR3 DNA reads as TGTGCCAGCAGTCCCGGACAGGGGAAGGGGAATGAGCAGTTCTTC. This gives the protein CASSPGQGKGNEQFF. This chain uses TRBV27 with TRBJ2-1; 9 bases fit TRBD1. The V segment lost 5 bases and the J segment 7 bases; nucleotides outside the gene matches: 9. Germline V gene data show CDR1 as MNHEY and CDR2 as SMNVEV (reference sequence). The CDR3 is 15 amino acids.

This chain links TRBV9 with TRBJ1-4; 7 bases line up with TRBD1. The CDR3 runs 14 residues. Germline CDR1 SGDLS, CDR2 YYNGEE. Germline trimming cut 2 bases from V and 8 bases from J; bases unmatched to any gene: 6. CDR3: CASSVGTEREKLFF. The CDR3 nucleotides read TGTGCCAGCAGCGTTGGGACAGAACGGGAAAAACTGTTTTTT.

This rearrangement joins TRBV28 to TRBJ2-5, with D hard to call. The CDR3 extends over 13 amino acids. Germline CDR1 MDHEN, CDR2 SYDVKM. V was shortened by 5 bases and J by 4 bases, with 11 bases between the two germline ends. The CDR3 DNA sequence: TGTGCCAGCAGTCAGATATGGGGAGAGACCCAGTACTTC. Protein: CASSQIWGETQYF.

V gene TRBV18 combines with J gene TRBJ2-7; 11 bases agree with TRBD2. The V gene's germline CDR1 is KGHSH and CDR2 LQKENI. The V and J ends lost 0 bases and 5 bases, in that order; junction bases with no gene match: 12. This CDR3 contains 18 residues. The CDR3 sequence: CASSPPNRLAGLQDEQYF. The DNA for the CDR3 is TGTGCCAGCTCACCACCTAATAGACTAGCGGGGCTTCAGGACGAGCAGTACTTC. Full variable domain (outside the CDR3, taken from reference TRBV18 and TRBJ2-7): NAGVMQNPRHLVRRRGQEARLRCSPMKGHSHVYWYRQLPEEGLKFMVYLQKENIIDESGMPKERFSAEFPKEGPSILRIQQVVRGDSAAYFCASSPPNRLAGLQDEQYFGPGTRLTVT.

The J gene is TRBJ2-2, the V gene TRBV5-1; no clear D. Germline V gene data show CDR1 as SGHRS and CDR2 as YFSETQ. Trimming removed 5 bases at V and 5 bases at J, with 7 bases between. This CDR3 is 12 amino acids long. For the CDR3, the DNA is TGCGCCAGCAGGGAAAGAACCGGGGAGCTGTTTTTT. As protein: CASRERTGELFF.

CDR3 region: CASSLIGGSSYEQYF. For the CDR3, the DNA is TGTGCCAGCAGCTTAATAGGGGGAAGCTCCTACGAGCAGTACTTC. V and J are TRBV7-9 and TRBJ2-7, with a tentative D call TRBD1 (6 bases). V lost 2 bases to trimming and J lost 0 bases, with 11 bases between them. This CDR3 spans 15 amino acids. The germline V gene has CDR1 SEHNR and CDR2 FQNEAQ (reference sequence).

The V gene is TRBV5-4, the J gene TRBJ1-6, with D maybe TRBD1 (6 bases). The CDR3 totals 13 residues. Trimming pared 4 bases from V and 7 bases from J, leaving 9 bases between. From germline, CDR1 is SGHNT and CDR2 YYREEE (reference sequence). The CDR3 sequence: CASSTGSNSPLHF. CDR3 nucleotides: TGTGCCAGCAGCACAGGGTCCAATTCACCCCTCCACTTT.

This clone was seen a single time. This sequence joins TRBV10-3 and TRBJ2-2, with D possibly TRBD2 on 6 matching bases. V was shortened by 2 bases and J by 2 bases, with 9 bases between the two germline ends. The CDR3 is made up of 15 amino acids. The germline CDR1 and CDR2 sequences are ENHRY and SYGVKD. Here the CDR3 DNA reads TGTGCCATCAGTGAGACGGGAGCTAACACCGGGGAGCTGTTTTTT. Translation: CAISETGANTGELFF.

CDR3 sequence: CASSLQTGRGANVLTF. The CDR3 DNA follows: TGTGCCAGCAGCTTACAAACCGGGCGAGGGGCCAACGTCCTGACTTTC. The rearrangement links TRBV7-3 to TRBJ2-6; D remains unclear. V lost 2 bases to trimming and J lost 4 bases, with 12 bases between them. This CDR3 is 16 amino acids long. CDR1 is SGHTA, CDR2 FQGTGA, per germline.

The CDR3 nucleotides read TGTGCCAGCAGCAGATTGACGCGGGACTTCTGCTCTGGGGCCAACGTCCTGACTTTC. Translation gives CASSRLTRDFCSGANVLTF. This sequence joins TRBV21-1 and TRBJ2-6; no DNA check was done on the table's D call, TRBD2. TRBV21-1 is tagged as a pseudogene. The CDR3 is 19 residues long.

This rearrangement joins TRBV4-2 to TRBJ1-4; D is possibly TRBD1 (5 bases). CDR3 size: 15 residues. Between the trimmed V and J ends, which lost 4 bases and 8 bases, there was a span of 17 bases. CDR1 and CDR2 (germline): LGHNA, YNFKEQ. CDR3 sequence: CASSLLGGLGEKLFF. The DNA for the CDR3 is TGTGCCAGCAGCCTACTCGGGGGTTTAGGAGAAAAACTGTTTTTT.

CDR3 loop: CASLPRVRGNTEAFF. For the CDR3, the DNA is TGTGCCAGCCTCCCAAGGGTCCGGGGGAACACTGAAGCTTTCTTT. The gene calls are TRBV18 and TRBJ1-1; the D is unclear. V was clipped by 8 bases and J by 1 base, with 17 bases between them. CDR1 is KGHSH and CDR2 is LQKENI in the germline V gene. CDR3 length: 15 amino acids.

The chain links TRBV27 to TRBJ2-1; the D call may be TRBD1 or TRBD2 (5 bases each). The germline V gene has CDR1 MNHEY and CDR2 SMNVEV (reference sequence). The CDR3 has 12 residues. Trimming took 8 bases from V and 6 from J, leaving 11 bases between them. The CDR3 DNA reads as TGTGCCAGCCAATCTGGGGGCAATGAGCAGTTCTTC. Its translation is CASQSGGNEQFF.

In DNA, the CDR3 is TGTGCCTGGAGTGGGGCAGGGACAAGTCAGCCCCAGCATTTT. It codes for CAWSGAGTSQPQHF. This chain connects TRBV30 to TRBJ1-5; D might be TRBD1 (6 bases). This CDR3 region has 14 residues. CDR1 is GTSNPN and CDR2 is SVGIG in the germline V gene (reference sequence). The V and J ends lost 1 base and 6 bases respectively, with 13 bases between them. Filled out from reference TRBV30 and TRBJ1-5, the complete variable domain reads SQTIHQWPATLVQPVGSPLSLECTVEGTSNPNLYWYRQAAGRGLQLLFYSVGIGQISSEVPQNLSASRPQDRQFILSSKKLLLSDSGFYLCAWSGAGTSQPQHFGDGTRLSIL.

This chain joins TRBV7-3 and TRBJ2-1; the match to TRBD1 covers 12 bases. The CDR3 has 17 amino acids. V was pared by 5 bases and J by 5 bases, with 10 bases of the junction left unmatched. The V gene's germline CDR1 is SGHTA and CDR2 FQGTGA. This CDR3 is CASSVSSGQGANNEQFF. The CDR3 DNA is TGTGCCAGCAGCGTATCATCGGGACAGGGGGCGAACAATGAGCAGTTCTTC.

The chain carries TRBV19 and TRBJ2-3; 7 positions agree with TRBD1. CDR1 LNHDA and CDR2 SQIVND come from the germline V gene (reference sequence). The CDR3 consists of 13 residues. V shed 5 bases and J 5 bases; nucleotides not matched to a gene: 4. The CDR3: CASSRDRLDTQYF. As DNA, the CDR3 is TGTGCCAGTAGTCGGGACAGATTAGATACGCAGTATTTT.

This rearrangement joins TRBV30 to TRBJ2-5; 12 nucleotides line up with TRBD2. Germline lookup yields CDR1 GTSNPN and CDR2 SVGIG (reference sequence). With V trimmed by 4 bases and J by 2 bases, 5 bases remained unmatched. CDR3 length: 15 residues. This CDR3 is CAWTRTSGVQETQYF. The CDR3 DNA is TGTGCCTGGACAAGGACTAGCGGGGTTCAAGAGACCCAGTACTTC. The full variable domain, with the rest looked up from reference TRBV30 and TRBJ2-5, is SQTIHQWPATLVQPVGSPLSLECTVEGTSNPNLYWYRQAAGRGLQLLFYSVGIGQISSEVPQNLSASRPQDRQFILSSKKLLLSDSGFYLCAWTRTSGVQETQYFGPGTRLLVL.

V usage is TRBV10-1 and J usage is TRBJ1-2, with no clear D. This CDR3 is 13 amino acids long. CDR1 is WNHNN, CDR2 SYGVQD, per germline (reference sequence). V gave up 6 bases and J gave up 2 bases, with 10 bases separating them. This chain's CDR3 is CASSPNNNYGYTF. CDR3 DNA sequence: TGCGCCAGCAGCCCTAACAACAACTATGGCTACACCTTC.

J is TRBJ2-7 and V is TRBV10-2, with D possibly being TRBD2 (5 bases). Germline V CDR1 and CDR2: WSHSY, SAAADI. The length of the CDR3 is 15 residues. The V gene lost 4 bases and the J gene lost 0 bases, with 13 bases spanning the gap. The CDR3 coding sequence is TGCGCCAGCAGTGGGGCGGGTATAAACTCCTACGAGCAGTACTTC. It is translated as CASSGAGINSYEQYF.